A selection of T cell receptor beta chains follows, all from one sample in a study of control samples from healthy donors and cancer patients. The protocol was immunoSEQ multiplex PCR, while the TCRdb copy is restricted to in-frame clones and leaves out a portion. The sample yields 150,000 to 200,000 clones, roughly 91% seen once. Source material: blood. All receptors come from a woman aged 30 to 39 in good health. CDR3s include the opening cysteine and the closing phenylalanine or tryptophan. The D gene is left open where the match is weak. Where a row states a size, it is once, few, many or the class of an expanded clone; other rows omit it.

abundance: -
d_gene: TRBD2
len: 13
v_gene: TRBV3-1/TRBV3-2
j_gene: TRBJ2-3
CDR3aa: CASRDAGADTQYF
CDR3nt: TGTGCCAGCAGGGACGCGGGGGCAGATACGCAGTATTTT

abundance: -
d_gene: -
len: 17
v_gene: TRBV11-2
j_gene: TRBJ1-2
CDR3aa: CASSLDPVRRAGYGYTF
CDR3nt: TGTGCCAGCAGCTTAGATCCGGTGAGGAGGGCCGGCTATGGCTACACCTTC

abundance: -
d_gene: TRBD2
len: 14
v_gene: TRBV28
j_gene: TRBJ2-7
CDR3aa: CASSFPGLADEQYF
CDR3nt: TGTGCCAGCAGTTTTCCCGGACTAGCGGACGAGCAGTACTTC

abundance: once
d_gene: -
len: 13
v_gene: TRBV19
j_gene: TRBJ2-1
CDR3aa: CASSILDNNEQFF
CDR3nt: TGTGCCAGTAGTATTCTAGATAACAATGAGCAGTTCTTC

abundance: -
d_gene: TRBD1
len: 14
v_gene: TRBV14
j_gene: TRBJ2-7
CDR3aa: CASSRGQSSYEQYF
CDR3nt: TGTGCCAGCAGCCGGGGACAGTCCTCCTACGAGCAGTACTTC

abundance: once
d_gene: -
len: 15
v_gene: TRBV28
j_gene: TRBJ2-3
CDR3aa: CASSLGNYRTDTQYF
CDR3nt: TGTGCCAGCAGTTTAGGTAACTACCGCACAGATACGCAGTATTTT

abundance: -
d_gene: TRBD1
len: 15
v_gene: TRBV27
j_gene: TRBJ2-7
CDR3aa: CASSHRDRVDIEQYF
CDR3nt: TGTGCCAGCAGTCACCGGGACAGGGTTGACATCGAGCAGTACTTC

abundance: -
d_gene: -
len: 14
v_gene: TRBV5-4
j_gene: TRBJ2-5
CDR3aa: CASSLEGSRETQYF
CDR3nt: TGTGCCAGCAGCTTGGAGGGCAGTCGGGAGACCCAGTACTTC

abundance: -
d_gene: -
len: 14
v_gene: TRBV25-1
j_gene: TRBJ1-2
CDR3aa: CASSEWIANYGYTF
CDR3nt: TGTGCCAGCAGTGAATGGATAGCCAACTATGGCTACACCTTC

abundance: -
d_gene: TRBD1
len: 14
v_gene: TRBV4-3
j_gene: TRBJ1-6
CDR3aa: CASSPGTGGSPLHF
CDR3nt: TGCGCCAGCAGCCCCGGGACAGGGGGATCACCCCTCCACTTT

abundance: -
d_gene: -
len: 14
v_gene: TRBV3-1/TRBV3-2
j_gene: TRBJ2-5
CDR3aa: CASSQGRGWETQYF
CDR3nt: TGTGCCAGCAGCCAAGGCAGGGGCTGGGAGACCCAGTACTTC

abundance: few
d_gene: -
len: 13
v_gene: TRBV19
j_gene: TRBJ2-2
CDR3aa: CASSIEGFGELFF
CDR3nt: TGTGCCAGTAGTATAGAGGGTTTCGGGGAGCTGTTTTTT

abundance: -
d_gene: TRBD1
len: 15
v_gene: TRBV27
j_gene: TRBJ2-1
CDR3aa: CASSAPGQGYNEQFF
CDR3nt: TGTGCCAGCAGTGCACCGGGACAGGGGTACAATGAGCAGTTCTTC

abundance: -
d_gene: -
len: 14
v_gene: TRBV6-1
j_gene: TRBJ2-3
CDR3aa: CASSEAVGADTQYF
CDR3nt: TGTGCCAGCAGTGAAGCGGTAGGGGCAGATACGCAGTATTTT

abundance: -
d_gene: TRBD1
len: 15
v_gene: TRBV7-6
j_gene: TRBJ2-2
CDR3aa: CASSLRTGPTGELFF
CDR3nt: TGTGCCAGCAGCTTAAGGACAGGACCCACCGGGGAGCTGTTTTTT

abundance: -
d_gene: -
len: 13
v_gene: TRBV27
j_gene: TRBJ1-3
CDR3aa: CASSYKVGYTIYF
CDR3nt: TGTGCCAGCAGTTACAAGGTCGGCTACACCATATATTTT

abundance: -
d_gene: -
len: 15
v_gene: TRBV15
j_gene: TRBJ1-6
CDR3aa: CATSRLGRNNSPLHF
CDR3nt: TGTGCCACCAGCAGACTGGGACGGAATAATTCACCCCTCCACTTT

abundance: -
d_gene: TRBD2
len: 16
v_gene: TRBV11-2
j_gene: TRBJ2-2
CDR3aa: CASSLALAGNTGELFF
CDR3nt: TGTGCCAGCAGCTTAGCCCTAGCGGGGAACACCGGGGAGCTGTTTTTT

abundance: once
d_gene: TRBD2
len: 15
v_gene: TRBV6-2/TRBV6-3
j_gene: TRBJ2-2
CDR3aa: CASSYSGRDTGELFF
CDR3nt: TGTGCCAGCAGTTACTCCGGGAGGGACACCGGGGAGCTGTTTTTT

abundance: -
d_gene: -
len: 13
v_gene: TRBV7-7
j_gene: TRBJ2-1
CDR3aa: CASSGGAANEQFF
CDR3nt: TGTGCCAGCAGCGGGGGGGCCGCAAATGAGCAGTTCTTC

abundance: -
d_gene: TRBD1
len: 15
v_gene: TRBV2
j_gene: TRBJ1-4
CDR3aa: CASSEVQGALEKLFF
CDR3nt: TGTGCCAGCAGTGAAGTACAGGGGGCGCTTGAAAAACTGTTTTTT

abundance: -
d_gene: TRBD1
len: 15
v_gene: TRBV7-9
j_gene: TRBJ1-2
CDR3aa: CASSSQGLGNYGYTF
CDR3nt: TGTGCCAGCAGCTCACAGGGGTTGGGTAACTATGGCTACACCTTC